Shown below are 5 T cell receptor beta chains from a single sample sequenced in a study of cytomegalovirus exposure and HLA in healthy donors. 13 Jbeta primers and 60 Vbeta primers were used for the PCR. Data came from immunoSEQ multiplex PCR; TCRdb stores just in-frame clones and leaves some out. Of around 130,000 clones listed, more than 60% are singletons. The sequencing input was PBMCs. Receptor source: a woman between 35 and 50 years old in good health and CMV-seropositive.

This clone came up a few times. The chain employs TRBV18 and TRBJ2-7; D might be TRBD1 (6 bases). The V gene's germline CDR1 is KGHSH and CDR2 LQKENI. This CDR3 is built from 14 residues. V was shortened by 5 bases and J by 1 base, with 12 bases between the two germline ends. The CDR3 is CASSTGLVSYEQYF. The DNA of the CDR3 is TGTGCCAGCTCAACAGGGTTAGTATCCTACGAGCAGTACTTC.

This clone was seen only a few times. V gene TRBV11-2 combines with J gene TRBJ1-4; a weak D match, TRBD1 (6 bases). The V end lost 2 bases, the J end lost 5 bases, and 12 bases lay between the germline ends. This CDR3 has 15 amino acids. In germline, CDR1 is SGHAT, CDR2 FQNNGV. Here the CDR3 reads CASSLLGGGNEKLFF. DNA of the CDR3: TGTGCCAGCAGCTTATTGGGTGGGGGCAATGAAAAACTGTTTTTT.

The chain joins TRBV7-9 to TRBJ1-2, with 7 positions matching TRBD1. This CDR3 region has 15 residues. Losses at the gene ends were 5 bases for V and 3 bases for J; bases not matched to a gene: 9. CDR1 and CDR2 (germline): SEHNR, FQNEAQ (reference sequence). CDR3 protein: CASSLKQGVDYGYTF. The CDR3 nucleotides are TGTGCCAGCAGCCTGAAGCAGGGGGTGGACTATGGCTACACCTTC.

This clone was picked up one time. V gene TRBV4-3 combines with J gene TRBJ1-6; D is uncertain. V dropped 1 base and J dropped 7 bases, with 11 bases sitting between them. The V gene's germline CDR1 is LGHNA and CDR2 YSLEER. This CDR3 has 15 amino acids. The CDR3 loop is CASSQVRFGNSPLHF. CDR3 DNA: TGCGCCAGCAGCCAAGTTAGGTTCGGGAATTCACCCCTCCACTTT.

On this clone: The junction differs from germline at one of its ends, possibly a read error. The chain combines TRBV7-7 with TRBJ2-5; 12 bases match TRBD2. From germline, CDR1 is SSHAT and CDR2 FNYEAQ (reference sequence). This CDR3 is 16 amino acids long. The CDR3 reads CASSLDLTSGRETQYF. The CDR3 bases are TGTGCTAGCAGCTTAGACTTGACTAGCGGGAGAGAGACCCAGTACTTC.